The clone carrying this T cell receptor beta chain occurred a few times. The record originates from a study of T cells in localized non-small cell lung cancer. The germline V gene has CDR1 SNHLY and CDR2 FYNNEI. The CDR3 spans 14 residues. Unmatched junction bases numbered 2, after V lost 2 bases and J lost 4 bases. The protocol was immunoSEQ multiplex PCR, while the TCRdb copy is restricted to in-frame clones and leaves out a portion. The data contain roughly 20,000 clones, 90% to 95% of them singletons. This sample comprised peripheral blood, obtained before any cancer treatment. The TCR originated in a woman between 40 and 69 years old with stage I lung adenocarcinoma. The chain has TRBV2 and TRBJ2-7; TRBD2 matches at 10 bases. CDR3 coding DNA: TGTGCCAGCAGTGAATCGGGACTAGCGTACGAGCAGTACTTC. Residues: CASSESGLAYEQYF.